One sample yielded the 4 T cell receptor beta chains listed below, sequenced in a study of Graves' ophthalmopathy and Graves' hyperthyroidism. Amplification from RNA transcripts yielded the TCR beta CDR3 regions. An opening RT-PCR round employed HTBI primers and preceded a second-round multiplex PCR. TCRdb processed the multiplex PCR reads anew with MiXCR; each CDR3 protein has one entry. Of about 400,000 distinct CDR3 sequences listed, approximately 20% are singletons. The sequencing sample was made of peripheral blood. The origin of the receptors is a woman under 30 with Graves' ophthalmopathy.

The chain recombines TRBV29-1 with TRBJ1-5; D may be TRBD1 (5 bases). V lost 6 bases and J 3 bases, leaving 12 bases between the germline ends. The CDR3 sequence is 13 residues long. Germline V gene sequence: CDR1 SQVTM, CDR2 ANQGSEA. The CDR3 DNA is TGCAGCGTCCGCGAACAGGACAATCAGCCCCAGCATTTT. It codes for CSVREQDNQPQHF.

This clonotype was seen at least ten times. V usage is TRBV3-1 and J usage is TRBJ2-7; maybe TRBD1 (6 bases). Between the trimmed V and J ends, which lost 1 base and 7 bases, there was a span of 14 bases. Per germline, CDR1 LGHDT and CDR2 YNNKEL (reference sequence). CDR3 length: 14 amino acids. The CDR3 loop is CASSQAQGIGEQYF. The CDR3 nucleotides read TGTGCCAGCAGCCAAGCGCAGGGGATAGGAGAGCAGTACTTC.

The count of this clonotype is one. The chain combines TRBV6-1 with TRBJ2-5; TRBD2 matches at 9 bases. The germline gives CDR1 MNHNS, CDR2 SASEGT. The length of the CDR3 is 15 residues. The V gene end was trimmed by 7 bases and the J gene end by 2 bases; junction bases not matched to a gene: 8. The DNA for the CDR3 is TGTGCCAGCACCCGTGTGGCGGGAGGGCAAGAGACCCAGTACTTC. It encodes CASTRVAGGQETQYF.

This clonotype has at least ten counts. The CDR3 loop is CAWSLGASSGNTIYF. The DNA for the CDR3 is TGTGCCTGGAGTTTGGGCGCGAGCTCTGGAAACACCATATATTTT. The chain employs TRBV30 and TRBJ1-3; D not certain. There are 15 residues in the CDR3. V dropped 2 bases and J dropped 0 bases, with 11 bases sitting between them. The V gene's germline CDR1 is GTSNPN and CDR2 SVGIG (reference sequence). Based on the CDR3 plus reference TRBV30 and TRBJ1-3, the full variable domain is SQTIHQWPATLVQPVGSPLSLECTVEGTSNPNLYWYRQAAGRGLQLLFYSVGIGQISSEVPQNLSASRPQDRQFILSSKKLLLSDSGFYLCAWSLGASSGNTIYFGEGSWLTVV.